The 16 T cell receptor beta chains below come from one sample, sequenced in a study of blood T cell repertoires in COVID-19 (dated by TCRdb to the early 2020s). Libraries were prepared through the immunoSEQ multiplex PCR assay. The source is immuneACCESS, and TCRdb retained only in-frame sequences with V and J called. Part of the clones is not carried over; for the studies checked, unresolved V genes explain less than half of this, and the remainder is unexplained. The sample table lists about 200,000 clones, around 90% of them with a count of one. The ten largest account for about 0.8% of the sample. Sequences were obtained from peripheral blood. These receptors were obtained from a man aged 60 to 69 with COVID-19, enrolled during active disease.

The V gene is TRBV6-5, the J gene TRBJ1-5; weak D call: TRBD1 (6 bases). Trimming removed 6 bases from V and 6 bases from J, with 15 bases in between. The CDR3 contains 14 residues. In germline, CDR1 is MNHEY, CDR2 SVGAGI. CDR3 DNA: TGTGCCAGCAGCGCACAGGGCTACCTTCAGCCCCAGCATTTT. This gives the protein CASSAQGYLQPQHF.

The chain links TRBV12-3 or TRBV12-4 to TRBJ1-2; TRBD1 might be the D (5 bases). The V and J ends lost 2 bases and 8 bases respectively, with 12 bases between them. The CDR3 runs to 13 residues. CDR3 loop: CASSLIDSKGYTF. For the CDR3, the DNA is TGTGCCAGCAGTTTAATCGACAGTAAGGGCTACACCTTC.

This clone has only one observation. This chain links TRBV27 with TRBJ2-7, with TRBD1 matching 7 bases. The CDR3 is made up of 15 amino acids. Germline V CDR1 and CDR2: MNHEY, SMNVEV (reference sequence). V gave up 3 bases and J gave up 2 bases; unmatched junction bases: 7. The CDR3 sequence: CASSFVTGAAYEQYF. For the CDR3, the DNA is TGTGCCAGCAGTTTCGTAACAGGGGCAGCCTACGAGCAGTACTTC.

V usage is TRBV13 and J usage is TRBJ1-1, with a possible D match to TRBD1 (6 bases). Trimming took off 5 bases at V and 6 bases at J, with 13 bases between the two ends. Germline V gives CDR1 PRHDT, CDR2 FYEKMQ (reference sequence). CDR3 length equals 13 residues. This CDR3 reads CASSHTGLSEAFF. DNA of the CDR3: TGTGCCAGCAGCCACACAGGGTTGTCTGAAGCTTTCTTT.

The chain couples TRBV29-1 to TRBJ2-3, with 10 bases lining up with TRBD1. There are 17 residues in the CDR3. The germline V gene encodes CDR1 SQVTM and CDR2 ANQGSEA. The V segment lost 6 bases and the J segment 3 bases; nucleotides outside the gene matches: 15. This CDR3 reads CSVGGTGDPLGTDTQYF. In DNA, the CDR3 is TGCAGCGTGGGCGGGACAGGGGATCCGTTGGGGACAGATACGCAGTATTTT.

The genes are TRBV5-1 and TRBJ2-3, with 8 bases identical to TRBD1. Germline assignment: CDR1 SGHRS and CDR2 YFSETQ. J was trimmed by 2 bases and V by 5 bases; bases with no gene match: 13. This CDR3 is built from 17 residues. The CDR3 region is CASSQGLGTGYTDTQYF. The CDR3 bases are TGCGCCAGCAGTCAGGGTTTGGGGACAGGATACACAGATACGCAGTATTTT.

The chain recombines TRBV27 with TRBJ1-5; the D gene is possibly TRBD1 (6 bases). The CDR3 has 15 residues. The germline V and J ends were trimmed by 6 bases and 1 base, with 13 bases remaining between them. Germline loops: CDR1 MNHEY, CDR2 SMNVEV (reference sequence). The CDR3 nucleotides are TGTGCCAGCAGAAAAACAGGGCACAGCAATCAGCCCCAGCATTTT. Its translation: CASRKTGHSNQPQHF.

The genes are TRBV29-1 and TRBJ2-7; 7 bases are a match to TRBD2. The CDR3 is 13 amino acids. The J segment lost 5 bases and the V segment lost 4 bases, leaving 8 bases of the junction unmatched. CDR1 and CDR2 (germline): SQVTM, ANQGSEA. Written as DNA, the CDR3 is TGCAGCGTTGCCCCCGGACTAGGGAACGAGCAGTACTTC. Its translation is CSVAPGLGNEQYF.

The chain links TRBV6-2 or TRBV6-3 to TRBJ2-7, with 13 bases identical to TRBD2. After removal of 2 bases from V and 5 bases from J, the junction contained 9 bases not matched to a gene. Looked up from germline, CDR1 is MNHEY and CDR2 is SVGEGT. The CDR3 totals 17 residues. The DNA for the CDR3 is TGTGCCAGCAGTTACATTCCTGGGACTAGCGGGAAGGACGAGCAGTACTTC. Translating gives CASSYIPGTSGKDEQYF.

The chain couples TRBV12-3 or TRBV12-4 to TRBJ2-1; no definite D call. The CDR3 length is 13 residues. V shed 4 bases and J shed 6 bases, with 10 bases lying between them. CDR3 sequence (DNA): TGTGCCAGCAGTTGGTTTCAGATCAATGAGCAGTTCTTC. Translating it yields CASSWFQINEQFF.

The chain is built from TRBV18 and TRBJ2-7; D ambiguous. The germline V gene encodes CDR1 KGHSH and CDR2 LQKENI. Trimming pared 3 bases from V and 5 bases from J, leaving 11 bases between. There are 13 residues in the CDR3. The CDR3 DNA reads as TGTGCCAGCTCACCTGCTAGTTTACACGAGCAGTACTTC. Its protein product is CASSPASLHEQYF.

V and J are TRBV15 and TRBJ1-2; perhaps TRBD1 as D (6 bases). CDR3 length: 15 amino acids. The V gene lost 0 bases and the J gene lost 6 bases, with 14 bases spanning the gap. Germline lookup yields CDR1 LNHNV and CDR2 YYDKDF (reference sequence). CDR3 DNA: TGTGCCACCAGCAGAGATGAAACAGGGCCCCATGGCTACACCTTC. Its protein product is CATSRDETGPHGYTF.

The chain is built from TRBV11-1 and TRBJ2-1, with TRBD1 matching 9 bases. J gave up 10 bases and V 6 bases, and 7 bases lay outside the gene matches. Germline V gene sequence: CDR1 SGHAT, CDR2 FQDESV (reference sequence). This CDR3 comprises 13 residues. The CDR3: CASRRDREKEQFF. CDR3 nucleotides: TGTGCCAGCAGGAGGGACAGGGAAAAGGAGCAGTTCTTC. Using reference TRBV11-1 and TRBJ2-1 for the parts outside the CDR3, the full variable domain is EAEVAQSPRYKITEKSQAVAFWCDPISGHATLYWYRQILGQGPELLVQFQDESVVDDSQLPKDRFSAERLKGVDSTLKIQPAELGDSAMYLCASRRDREKEQFFGPGTRLTVL.

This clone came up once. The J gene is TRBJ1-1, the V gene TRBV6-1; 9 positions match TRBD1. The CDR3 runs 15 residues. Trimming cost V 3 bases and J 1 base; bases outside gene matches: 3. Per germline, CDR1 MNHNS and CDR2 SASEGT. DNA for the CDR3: TGTGCCAGCAGTGAGGCGGACAGGGGGAACACTGAAGCTTTCTTT. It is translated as CASSEADRGNTEAFF.

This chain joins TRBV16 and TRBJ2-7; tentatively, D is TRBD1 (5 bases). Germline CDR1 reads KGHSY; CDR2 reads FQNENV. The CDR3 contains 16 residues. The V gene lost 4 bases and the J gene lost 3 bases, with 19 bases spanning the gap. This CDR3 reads CASSRTGWQEDYEQYF. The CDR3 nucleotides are TGTGCCAGCAGCCGTACAGGTTGGCAGGAAGACTACGAGCAGTACTTC.

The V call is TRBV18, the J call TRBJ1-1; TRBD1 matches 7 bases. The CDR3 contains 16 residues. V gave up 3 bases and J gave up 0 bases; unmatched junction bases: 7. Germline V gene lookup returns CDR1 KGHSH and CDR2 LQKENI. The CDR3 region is CASSPRGREVNTEAFF. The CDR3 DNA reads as TGTGCCAGCTCACCTAGGGGGCGCGAAGTGAACACTGAAGCTTTCTTT.